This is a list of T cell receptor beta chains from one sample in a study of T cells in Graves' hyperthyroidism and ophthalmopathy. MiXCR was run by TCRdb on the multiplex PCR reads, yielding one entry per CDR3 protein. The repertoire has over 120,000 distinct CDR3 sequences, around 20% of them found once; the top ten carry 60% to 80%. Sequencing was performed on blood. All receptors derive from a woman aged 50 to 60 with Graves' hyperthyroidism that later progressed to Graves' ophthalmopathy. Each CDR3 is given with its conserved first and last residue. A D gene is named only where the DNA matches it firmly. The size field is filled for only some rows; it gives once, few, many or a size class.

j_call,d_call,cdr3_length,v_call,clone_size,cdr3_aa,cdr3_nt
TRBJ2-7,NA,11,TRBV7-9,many,CASSHAYEQYF,TGTGCCAGCAGCCATGCCTACGAGCAGTACTTC
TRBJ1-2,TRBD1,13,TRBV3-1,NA,CASSHEDRAGYTF,TGTGCCAGCAGCCATGAGGACAGGGCTGGCTACACCTTC
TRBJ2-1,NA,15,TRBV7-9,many,CASLRSKQGGDEQFF,TGTGCCAGCCTCAGATCTAAACAGGGAGGCGATGAGCAGTTCTTC
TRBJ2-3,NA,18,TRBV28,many,CASSFRRLGPKSTDTQYF,TGTGCCAGCAGTTTCCGACGCCTGGGACCGAAATCCACAGATACGCAGTATTTT
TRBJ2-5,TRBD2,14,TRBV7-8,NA,CASSLELAGETQYF,TGTGCCAGCAGCTTAGAACTAGCGGGGGAGACCCAGTACTTC
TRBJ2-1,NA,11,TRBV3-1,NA,CASTLGGNQFF,TGTGCCAGCACTCTTGGGGGCAATCAGTTCTTC
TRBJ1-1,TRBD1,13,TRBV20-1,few,CSASRDRNTEAFF,TGCAGTGCTAGTCGGGACAGAAACACTGAAGCTTTCTTT
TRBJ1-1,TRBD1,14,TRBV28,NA,CASSFRGGNTEAFF,TGTGCCAGCAGTTTCAGGGGGGGGAACACTGAAGCTTTCTTT
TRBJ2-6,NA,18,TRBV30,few,CAWSPLGPLLSGANVLTF,TGTGCCTGGAGTCCCCTGGGGCCCCTCCTCTCTGGGGCCAACGTCCTGACTTTC
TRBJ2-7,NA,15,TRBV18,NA,CASSPRTGDLTEQYF,TGTGCCAGCTCGCCTCGCACAGGCGACCTGACCGAGCAGTACTTC
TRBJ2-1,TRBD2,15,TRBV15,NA,CATSRDLAGVGEQFF,TGTGCCACCAGCAGAGACCTAGCGGGAGTCGGAGAGCAGTTCTTC
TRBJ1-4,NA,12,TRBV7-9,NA,CAGGSTNEKLFF,TGTGCCGGGGGGTCAACTAATGAAAAACTGTTTTTT
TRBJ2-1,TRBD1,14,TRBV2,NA,CASSSDRGNNEQFF,TGTGCCAGCAGCTCCGACAGGGGGAACAATGAGCAGTTCTTC
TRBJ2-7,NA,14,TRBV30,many,CAWSWWEASYEQYF,TGTGCCTGGAGTTGGTGGGAGGCTTCCTACGAGCAGTACTTC
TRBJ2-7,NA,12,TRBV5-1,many,CASSPGRREQYF,TGCGCCAGCAGCCCGGGACGTCGCGAGCAGTACTTC
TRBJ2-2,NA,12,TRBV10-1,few,CASSAFGGELFF,TGCGCCAGCAGTGCCTTCGGCGGGGAGCTGTTTTTT
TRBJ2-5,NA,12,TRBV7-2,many,CASSFSQETQYF,TGTGCCAGCAGCTTTTCTCAAGAGACCCAGTACTTC
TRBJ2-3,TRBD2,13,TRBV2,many,CASSDGGADTQYF,TGTGCCAGCAGTGACGGGGGGGCAGATACGCAGTATTTT
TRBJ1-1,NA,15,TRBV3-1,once,CASRDRDTRITEAFF,TGTGCCAGCAGGGACCGGGACACTAGGATCACTGAAGCTTTCTTT
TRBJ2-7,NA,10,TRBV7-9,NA,CATELAEQYF,TGTGCCACCGAGCTAGCCGAGCAGTACTTC
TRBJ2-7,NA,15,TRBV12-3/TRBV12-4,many,CASSLGLPNSYEQYF,TGTGCCAGCAGTCTTGGACTACCGAACTCGTACGAGCAGTACTTC
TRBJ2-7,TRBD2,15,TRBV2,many,CASSETGLERYEQYF,TGTGCCAGCAGTGAGACGGGACTAGAACGATACGAGCAGTACTTC
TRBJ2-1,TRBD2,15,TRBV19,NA,CASSSGGRGNNEQFF,TGTGCCAGTAGCTCGGGGGGGAGAGGCAACAATGAGCAGTTCTTC
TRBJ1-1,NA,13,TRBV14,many,CASSLGQYTEAFF,TGTGCCAGCAGCCTAGGGCAGTACACTGAAGCTTTCTTT
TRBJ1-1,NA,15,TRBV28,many,CASSRAGFSNTEAFF,TGTGCCAGCAGCCGGGCGGGGTTCTCGAACACTGAAGCTTTCTTT
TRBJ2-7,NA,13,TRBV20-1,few,CSALMDGLYEQYF,TGCAGTGCCTTAATGGACGGCCTCTACGAGCAGTACTTC
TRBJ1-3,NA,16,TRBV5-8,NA,CASSLAHTNSGNTIYF,TGTGCCAGCAGCTTGGCCCACACAAACTCTGGAAACACCATATATTTT